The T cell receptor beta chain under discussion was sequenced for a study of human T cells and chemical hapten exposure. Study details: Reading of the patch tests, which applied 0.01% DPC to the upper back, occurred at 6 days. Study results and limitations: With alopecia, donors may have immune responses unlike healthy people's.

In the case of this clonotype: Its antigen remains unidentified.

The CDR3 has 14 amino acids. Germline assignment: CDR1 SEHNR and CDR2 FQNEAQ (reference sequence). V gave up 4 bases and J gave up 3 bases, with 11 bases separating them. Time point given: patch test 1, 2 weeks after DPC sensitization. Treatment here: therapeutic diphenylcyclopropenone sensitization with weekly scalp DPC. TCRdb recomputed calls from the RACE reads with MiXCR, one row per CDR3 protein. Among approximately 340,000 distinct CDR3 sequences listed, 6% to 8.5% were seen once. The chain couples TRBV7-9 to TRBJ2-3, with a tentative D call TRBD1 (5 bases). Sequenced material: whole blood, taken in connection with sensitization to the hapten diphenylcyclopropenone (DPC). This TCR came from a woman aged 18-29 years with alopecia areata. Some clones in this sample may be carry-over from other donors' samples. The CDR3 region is CASSYPTVTDTQYF. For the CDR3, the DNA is TGTGCCAGCAGCTACCCGACAGTAACAGATACGCAGTATTTT.